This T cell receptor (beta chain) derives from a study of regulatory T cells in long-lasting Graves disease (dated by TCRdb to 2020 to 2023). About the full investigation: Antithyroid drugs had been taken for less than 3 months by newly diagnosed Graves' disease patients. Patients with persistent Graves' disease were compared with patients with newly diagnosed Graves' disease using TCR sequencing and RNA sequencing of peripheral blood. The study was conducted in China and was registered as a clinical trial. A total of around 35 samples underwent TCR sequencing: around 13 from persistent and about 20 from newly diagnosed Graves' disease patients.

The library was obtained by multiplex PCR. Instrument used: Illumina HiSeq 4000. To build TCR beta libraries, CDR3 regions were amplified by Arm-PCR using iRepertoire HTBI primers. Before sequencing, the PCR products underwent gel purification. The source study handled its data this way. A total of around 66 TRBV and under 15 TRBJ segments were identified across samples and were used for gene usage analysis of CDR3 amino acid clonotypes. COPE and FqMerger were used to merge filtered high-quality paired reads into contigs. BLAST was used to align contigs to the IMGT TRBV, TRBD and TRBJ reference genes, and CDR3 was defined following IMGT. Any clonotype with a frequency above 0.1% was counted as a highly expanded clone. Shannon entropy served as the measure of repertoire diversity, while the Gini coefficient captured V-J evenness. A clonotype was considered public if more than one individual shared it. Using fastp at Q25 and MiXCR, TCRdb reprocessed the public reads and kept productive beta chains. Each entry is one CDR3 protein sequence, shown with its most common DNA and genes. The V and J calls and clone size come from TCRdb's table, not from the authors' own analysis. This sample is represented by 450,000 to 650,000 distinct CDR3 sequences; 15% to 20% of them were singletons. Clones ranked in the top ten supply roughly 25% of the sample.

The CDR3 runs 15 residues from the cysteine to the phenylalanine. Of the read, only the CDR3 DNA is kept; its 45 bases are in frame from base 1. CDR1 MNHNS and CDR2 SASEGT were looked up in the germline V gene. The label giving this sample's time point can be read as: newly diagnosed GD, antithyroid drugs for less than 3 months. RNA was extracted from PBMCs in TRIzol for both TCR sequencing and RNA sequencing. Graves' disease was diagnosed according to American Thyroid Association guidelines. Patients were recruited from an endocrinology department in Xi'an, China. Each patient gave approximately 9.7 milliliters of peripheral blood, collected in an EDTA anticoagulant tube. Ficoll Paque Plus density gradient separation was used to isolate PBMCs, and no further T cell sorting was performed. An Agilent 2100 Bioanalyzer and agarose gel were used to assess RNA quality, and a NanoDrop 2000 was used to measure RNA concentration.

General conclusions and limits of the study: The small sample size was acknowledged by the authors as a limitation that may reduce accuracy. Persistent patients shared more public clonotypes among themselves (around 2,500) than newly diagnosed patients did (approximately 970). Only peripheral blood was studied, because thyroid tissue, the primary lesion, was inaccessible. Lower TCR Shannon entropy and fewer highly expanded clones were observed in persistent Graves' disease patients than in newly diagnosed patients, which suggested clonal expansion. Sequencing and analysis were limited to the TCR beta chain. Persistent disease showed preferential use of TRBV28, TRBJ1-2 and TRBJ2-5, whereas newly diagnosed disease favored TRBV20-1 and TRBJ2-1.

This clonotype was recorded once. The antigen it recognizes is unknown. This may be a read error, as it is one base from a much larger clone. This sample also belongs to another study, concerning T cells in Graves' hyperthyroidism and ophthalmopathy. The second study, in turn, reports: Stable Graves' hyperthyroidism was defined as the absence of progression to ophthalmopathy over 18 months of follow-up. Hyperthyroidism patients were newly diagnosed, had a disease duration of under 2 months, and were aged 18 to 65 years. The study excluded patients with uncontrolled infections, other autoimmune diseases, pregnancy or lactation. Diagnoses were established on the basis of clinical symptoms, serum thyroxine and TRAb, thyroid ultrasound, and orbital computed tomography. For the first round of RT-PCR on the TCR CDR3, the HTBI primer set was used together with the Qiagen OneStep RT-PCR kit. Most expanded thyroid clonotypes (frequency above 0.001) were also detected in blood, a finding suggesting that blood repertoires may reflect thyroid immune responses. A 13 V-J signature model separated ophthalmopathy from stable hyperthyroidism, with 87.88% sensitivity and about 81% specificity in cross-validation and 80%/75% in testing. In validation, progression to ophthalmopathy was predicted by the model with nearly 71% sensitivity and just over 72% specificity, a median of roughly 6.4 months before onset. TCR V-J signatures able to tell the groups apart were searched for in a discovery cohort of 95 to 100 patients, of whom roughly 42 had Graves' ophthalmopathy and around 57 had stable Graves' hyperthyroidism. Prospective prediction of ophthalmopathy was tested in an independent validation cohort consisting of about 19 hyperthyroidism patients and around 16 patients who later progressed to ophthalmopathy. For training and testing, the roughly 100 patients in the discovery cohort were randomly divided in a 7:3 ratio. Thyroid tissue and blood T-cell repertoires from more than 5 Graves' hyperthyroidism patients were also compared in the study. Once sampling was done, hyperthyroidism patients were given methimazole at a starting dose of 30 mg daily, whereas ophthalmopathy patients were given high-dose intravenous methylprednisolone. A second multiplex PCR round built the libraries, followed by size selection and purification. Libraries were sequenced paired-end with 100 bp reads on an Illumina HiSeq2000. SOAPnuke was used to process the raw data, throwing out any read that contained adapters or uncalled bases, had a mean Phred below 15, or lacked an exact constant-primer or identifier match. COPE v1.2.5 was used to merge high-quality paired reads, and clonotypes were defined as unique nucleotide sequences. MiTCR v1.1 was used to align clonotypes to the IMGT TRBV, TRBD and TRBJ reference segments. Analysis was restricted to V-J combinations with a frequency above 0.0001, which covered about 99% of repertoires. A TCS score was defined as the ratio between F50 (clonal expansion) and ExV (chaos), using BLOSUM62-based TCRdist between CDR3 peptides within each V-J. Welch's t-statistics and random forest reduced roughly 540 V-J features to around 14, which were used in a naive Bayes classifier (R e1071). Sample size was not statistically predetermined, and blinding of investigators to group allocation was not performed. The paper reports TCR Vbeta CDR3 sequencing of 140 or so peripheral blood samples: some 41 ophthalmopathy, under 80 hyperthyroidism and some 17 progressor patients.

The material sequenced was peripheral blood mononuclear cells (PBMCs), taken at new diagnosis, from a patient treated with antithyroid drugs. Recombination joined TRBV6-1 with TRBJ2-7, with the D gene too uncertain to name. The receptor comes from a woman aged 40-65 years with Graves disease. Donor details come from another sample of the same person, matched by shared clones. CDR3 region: CASGEVVTTSYEQYF. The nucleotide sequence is TGTGCCAGCGGTGAAGTGGTGACGACCTCCTACGAGCAGTACTTC.